A selection of T cell receptor beta chains follows, all from one sample in a study of CD8 T cells in Susac syndrome. MiXCR, run by TCRdb on the immunoSEQ multiplex PCR reads, gives a single entry per CDR3 protein. The data show 150,000 to 200,000 distinct CDR3 sequences, 85% to 95% seen once. Sequenced material: CD4+ T cells from PBMCs. These receptors all come from a human donor in good health. Each CDR3 is given with its conserved first and last residue. Each record gives: clone size, V gene, D gene, J gene, CDR3 DNA, CDR3 protein. The D gene is left open where the match is weak. Clone size is given for some rows only: seen once, a few or many times, or a class if the clone is expanded.

>once|TRBV6-1|TRBD1|TRBJ2-1
TGTGCCAGCAGTGAAAGGGACAGATCTTACAATGAGCAGTTCTTC
CASSERDRSYNEQFF
>NA|TRBV5-6|TRBD1|TRBJ1-5
TGTGCCAGCAGCCTTTGGGACAGGGCTAGTCAGCCCCAGCATTTT
CASSLWDRASQPQHF
>NA|TRBV12-5|NA|TRBJ1-5
TGTGCTAGTGGTTTGGAGGTGCAGCCCCAGCATTTT
CASGLEVQPQHF
>NA|TRBV10-3|NA|TRBJ1-2
TGTGCCATCAGTACAGGGTATGGCTACACCTTC
CAISTGYGYTF
>NA|TRBV6-2/TRBV6-3|NA|TRBJ2-7
TGTGCCAGCAGACTCCAGCTTTTCTCCTACGAGCAGTACTTC
CASRLQLFSYEQYF
>NA|TRBV7-8|NA|TRBJ2-6
TGTGCCAGCAGCCTCCGCCCCCTTAGTGTGGCCAACGTCCTGACTTTC
CASSLRPLSVANVLTF
>NA|TRBV12-3/TRBV12-4|TRBD1|TRBJ1-1
TGTGCCAGCAGTTTAGGGGTAAGGGGGCCGGGTACTGAAGCTTTCTTT
CASSLGVRGPGTEAFF
>NA|TRBV12-5|TRBD1|TRBJ1-1
TGTGCTAGTGGTACCCGACAGGGAGTCATAACTTTCTTT
CASGTRQGVITFF
>NA|TRBV19|TRBD2|TRBJ2-5
TGTGCCAGTGGCAGCGGGGGGGCCGGAGAGACCCAGTACTTC
CASGSGGAGETQYF
>NA|TRBV2|NA|TRBJ1-6
TGTGCCAGCAGTGAAGAGGGCAATCGATCACCCCTCCACTTT
CASSEEGNRSPLHF
>NA|TRBV19|NA|TRBJ1-1
TGTGCCAGTAGGCGTCCCGTGGACACTGAAGCTTTCTTT
CASRRPVDTEAFF
>NA|TRBV18|NA|TRBJ1-2
TGTGCCAGCTCACCGAGGAGGGCAACTGACTATGGCTACACCTTC
CASSPRRATDYGYTF
>NA|TRBV18|NA|TRBJ2-5
TGTGCCAGCTCACCACGGGCCCCGGGCGAAGGGGGACAAGAGACCCAGTACTTC
CASSPRAPGEGGQETQYF
>once|TRBV7-8|NA|TRBJ1-1
TGTGCCAGCAGCTTACCCTCGGGAGGGAGAGGCACTGAAGCTTTCTTT
CASSLPSGGRGTEAFF
>NA|TRBV4-1|TRBD1|TRBJ1-1
TGCGCCAGCAGCCAGGGACAGGGGCCGGGGACTGAAGCTTTCTTT
CASSQGQGPGTEAFF
>NA|TRBV5-1|TRBD1|TRBJ1-2
TGCGCCAGCAGCCGGGACAGAGGAGCCTATGGCTACACCTTC
CASSRDRGAYGYTF
>NA|TRBV4-2|NA|TRBJ1-3
TGTGCCAGCGGCCAAGACTGGGACTCTGGAAACACCATATATTTT
CASGQDWDSGNTIYF
>NA|TRBV27|NA|TRBJ1-3
TGTGCCAGGCGGCAAGGGGCAGGAAACACCATATATTTT
CARRQGAGNTIYF
>NA|TRBV5-1|NA|TRBJ1-6
TGCGCCAGCAGCTTGGCAGGGAATAACGATTCACCCCTCCACTTT
CASSLAGNNDSPLHF
>NA|TRBV5-1|NA|TRBJ1-5
TGCGCCAGCAGCCCAGCAGGGTTTCAGCCCCAGCATTTT
CASSPAGFQPQHF
>NA|TRBV6-1|NA|TRBJ2-6
TGTGCCAGCAGTGAAGGGAGGTCTGGGGCCAACGTCCTGACTTTC
CASSEGRSGANVLTF
>NA|TRBV12-3/TRBV12-4|NA|TRBJ2-3
TGTGCCAGCAGCTTAGCAGATACGCAGTATTTT
CASSLADTQYF
>once|TRBV29-1|TRBD1|TRBJ1-2
TGCAGCGTCGGACAGGGGGGTATACGTGGCTACACCTTC
CSVGQGGIRGYTF
>NA|TRBV7-8|NA|TRBJ2-1
TGTGCCAGCAGCCCAAGGGACAAGCAGTTCTTC
CASSPRDKQFF
>NA|TRBV29-1|NA|TRBJ1-1
TGCAGCGTTGCGGACCTAAGGATGAACACTGAAGCTTTCTTT
CSVADLRMNTEAFF
>NA|TRBV6-5|TRBD1|TRBJ1-2
TGTGCCAGCAGTCAACGACAGGGTAGCGGCTACACCTTC
CASSQRQGSGYTF
>NA|TRBV20-1|NA|TRBJ1-2
TGCAGTGCTAGAGATAGTCGACAGTTCTATGGCTACACCTTC
CSARDSRQFYGYTF
>NA|TRBV10-3|NA|TRBJ2-2
TGTGCCATCGGGCGGGACAGCGGGATCGGGGAGCTGTTTTTT
CAIGRDSGIGELFF
>NA|TRBV4-2|NA|TRBJ1-1
TGTGCCAGCAGCCAAGATGGGACGTCTAGGAACACTGAAGCTTTCTTT
CASSQDGTSRNTEAFF
>NA|TRBV29-1|NA|TRBJ2-1
TGCAGCGTTTCCCGGGGTTCCTACAATGAGCAGTTCTTC
CSVSRGSYNEQFF
>NA|TRBV15|NA|TRBJ2-5
TGTGCCACCAGCAGAGATCGGGACCAAGAGACCCAGTACTTC
CATSRDRDQETQYF
>NA|TRBV29-1|TRBD1|TRBJ1-2
TGCAGCGCCTCAGATCAGGGACAGGTTAACTATGGCTACACCTTC
CSASDQGQVNYGYTF
>NA|TRBV20-1|NA|TRBJ1-2
TGCAGTGCTAGGTTACCAGCTAACTATGGCTACACCTTC
CSARLPANYGYTF
>NA|TRBV6-6|NA|TRBJ2-7
TGTGCCAGCAGTGAGCGGGTTACTAGCTACGAGCAGTACTTC
CASSERVTSYEQYF
>NA|TRBV9|NA|TRBJ1-2
TGTGCCAGCAGCGTAGAGGCAGGAGCCTATGGCTACACCTTC
CASSVEAGAYGYTF